This passage covers 5 T cell receptor beta chains from one sample sequenced in a study of T cell changes during pregnancy in multiple sclerosis. Sequencing was performed with immunoSEQ multiplex PCR; in TCRdb, only in-frame clones are kept and a portion is missing. In the table there are about 79,000 clones, roughly 95% of which are singletons. The source material was peripheral blood, sampled in the second trimester of pregnancy. Receptors originate from a female donor in good health, enrolled as a control in a pregnancy study.

This rearrangement joins TRBV21-1 to TRBJ1-5; no DNA check was done on the table's D call, TRBD1. TRBV21-1 is deemed a pseudogene. The CDR3 is made up of 18 amino acids. For the CDR3, the DNA is TGTGCCAGCAGCCAGACAGGGGTTTATCGTCCGAGCAATCAGCCCCAGCATTTT. It yields the protein CASSQTGVYRPSNQPQHF.

The V call is TRBV29-1, the J call TRBJ2-7; D gene uncertain. This CDR3 comprises 11 residues. Germline V lookup: CDR1 SQVTM, CDR2 ANQGSEA. Trimming left V 4 bases short and J 2 bases short, with 6 bases between. This CDR3 is CSVGRAYEQYF. Written as DNA, the CDR3 is TGCAGCGTTGGTCGGGCCTACGAGCAGTACTTC.

In nucleotides, the CDR3 is TGTGCCCTAGAGACCCGGCTGGGCTACACCTTC. Protein: CALETRLGYTF. This chain connects TRBV7-9 to TRBJ1-2; D unclear. The CDR3 loop spans 11 amino acids. The V and J ends lost 11 bases and 8 bases respectively, with 15 bases between them. Germline V gene sequence: CDR1 SEHNR, CDR2 FQNEAQ (reference sequence).

This sequence joins TRBV6-6 and TRBJ1-1; D is possibly TRBD1 (6 bases). In germline, CDR1 is MNHNY, CDR2 SVGAGI (reference sequence). V gave up 4 bases and J gave up 1 base, with 10 bases separating them. The CDR3 runs to 14 residues. CDR3 coding DNA: TGTGCCAGCAGTTTACAGGGACAGAACACTGAAGCTTTCTTT. This encodes CASSLQGQNTEAFF.

V usage is TRBV5-6 and J usage is TRBJ1-2; D remains unclear. CDR1 is SGHDT and CDR2 is YYEEEE in the germline V gene. The CDR3 totals 13 residues. Between the trimmed V and J ends, which lost 0 bases and 2 bases, there was a span of 5 bases. Written as DNA, the CDR3 is TGTGCCAGCAGCTTGGCAGAAAACTATGGCTACACCTTC. Its translation is CASSLAENYGYTF.